These T cell receptor beta chains were read from a single sample in a study of blood T cell repertoires in COVID-19. This table comes from immunoSEQ multiplex PCR, and its TCRdb copy is limited to in-frame clones, with some not included. The sample includes approximately 300,000 clones, 90% of them seen just once. The sequenced sample was PBMCs or T cells enriched from blood (not recorded which). These receptors originate from a woman between 25 and 40 years old who had been exposed to COVID-19. Both conserved end residues are part of each CDR3. The order of the fields is D gene, J gene, CDR3 length, clone size, V gene, CDR3 DNA, CDR3 protein. The D gene is left open where the match is weak. Part of the rows lack a size; the others show once, few, many or a class for expanded clones.

. TRBJ1-1 18 . TRBV19 TGTGCCAGTAGTATGAGGGTTTATAGGCGCATTATGAACACTGAAGCTTTCTTT CASSMRVYRRIMNTEAFF
. TRBJ1-6 14 . TRBV2 TGTGCCAGCAGTTTAGCAGGGGATAATTCACCCCTCCACTTT CASSLAGDNSPLHF
. TRBJ1-1 14 . TRBV19 TGTGCCAGTCATAAGTCCCCAGGGTTCACTGAAGCTTTCTTT CASHKSPGFTEAFF
. TRBJ1-2 13 . TRBV7-9 TGTGCCAGCAGCTTAGACGGGGGAGGGTTTCACACCTTC CASSLDGGGFHTF
. TRBJ1-2 12 . TRBV12-3/TRBV12-4 TGTGCCAGCAGTCGGAACAGGCAAAGGTGTACCTTC CASSRNRQRCTF
TRBD2 TRBJ2-1 12 . TRBV11-3 TGTGCCAGCAACGGACTAGGTAATGAGCAGTTCTTC CASNGLGNEQFF
. TRBJ2-1 17 . TRBV4-3 TGCGCCAGCAGCCAAGATTCTCGTGTGAGGACCTACAATGAGCAGTTCTTC CASSQDSRVRTYNEQFF
. TRBJ1-2 13 . TRBV9 TGTGCCAGCAGCGAGACAGCCGTTTATGGCTACACCTTC CASSETAVYGYTF
. TRBJ2-5 13 . TRBV5-1 TGCGCCAGCGCCGTTCAGGATCAAGAGACCCAGTACTTC CASAVQDQETQYF
TRBD1 TRBJ2-2 17 . TRBV2 TGTGCCAGCAGCCAAACCGGGACAGGGGGGAGCACCGGGGAGCTGTTTTTT CASSQTGTGGSTGELFF
TRBD1 TRBJ1-3 15 . TRBV2 TGTGCCAGCAGTGAAGCAGGGGGCCTGGGAAACACCATATATTTT CASSEAGGLGNTIYF
TRBD1 TRBJ1-1 14 . TRBV19 TGTGCCAGTAGCCAAACAGGGGACGGCACTGAAGCTTTCTTT CASSQTGDGTEAFF
. TRBJ1-2 15 . TRBV7-2 TGTGCCAGCAGCCAAAACTTGGGAGCTAACTATGGCTACACCTTC CASSQNLGANYGYTF
. TRBJ2-7 14 . TRBV27 TGTGCCAGCAGCGCAACAGGGCCCCGCTACGAGCAGTACTTC CASSATGPRYEQYF
. TRBJ1-2 19 few TRBV10-1 TGCGCCAGCAGTGAATCTGGGACTCTAAAGCCTCTCCATAACTATGGCTACACCTTC CASSESGTLKPLHNYGYTF
. TRBJ1-4 11 . TRBV27 TGTGCCAGCAGTTCGGGTGAAAAACTGTTTTTT CASSSGEKLFF
TRBD1 TRBJ1-4 14 . TRBV7-9 TGTGCCAGCAGCCTATTTACAGGGGATGAAAAACTGTTTTTT CASSLFTGDEKLFF
. TRBJ1-1 15 . TRBV5-1 TGCGCCAGCAGCTTGGGGCGGGGGCAGAGAACTGAAGCTTTCTTT CASSLGRGQRTEAFF
. TRBJ1-6 16 . TRBV6-2/TRBV6-3 TGTGCCAGCAGTTACTCCTCGGGGGGGGCTGGCTCACCCCTCCACTTT CASSYSSGGAGSPLHF